A single sample is the source of the 29 T cell receptor beta chains below, sequenced in a study of Ad26.COV2.S vaccination and SARS-CoV-2 variants. Documented treatment: 19 received Ad26.COV2.S at low or high dose, single or two shots; about 5 received placebo; per-sample allocation not given. The investigators took samples on day 63 after the first vaccine or placebo injection. TCRdb's copy holds only in-frame clones and misses some; the assay was immunoSEQ multiplex PCR. Altogether roughly 700,000 clones are present, around 89% being singletons, with the ten largest covering about 1.5%. The specimen was peripheral blood, collected in a trial of Ad26.COV2.S vaccine versus placebo. These receptors came from a person between 18 and 65 years old who received the Ad26.COV2.S COVID-19 vaccine or a placebo.

The J gene is TRBJ2-7, the V gene TRBV30, with D tentatively TRBD1 (6 bases). The CDR3 covers 16 residues. CDR1 is GTSNPN and CDR2 is SVGIG in the germline V gene (reference sequence). V lost 2 bases to trimming and J lost 6 bases, with 23 bases between them. The CDR3, as DNA: TGTGCCTGGAGTAAACGACAGGCCGCTATCCGCAGCGAGCAGTACTTC. Its protein is CAWSKRQAAIRSEQYF.

This chain joins TRBV7-2 and TRBJ2-7, with TRBD2 matching 8 bases. Per the germline V gene, CDR1 is SGHTA and CDR2 is FQGNSA. The CDR3 totals 15 residues. V dropped 3 bases and J dropped 3; count of bases not matched to a gene: 7. The CDR3 protein is CASSFRGGPGYEQYF. CDR3 DNA: TGTGCCAGCAGCTTTCGGGGGGGGCCGGGCTACGAGCAGTACTTC.

V usage is TRBV2 and J usage is TRBJ2-4; 7 bases are a match to TRBD2. This CDR3 spans 12 amino acids. V shed 6 bases, J shed 5 bases, and the junction held 1 base outside the gene matches. Germline CDR1 SNHLY, CDR2 FYNNEI. CDR3: CASRGGENIQYF. CDR3 sequence (DNA): TGTGCCAGCAGGGGAGGGGAAAACATTCAGTACTTC.

The chain combines TRBV7-9 with TRBJ1-6; D unresolved. The CDR3 is 14 residues long. CDR1 is SEHNR, CDR2 FQNEAQ, per germline (reference sequence). V lost 3 bases to trimming and J lost 7 bases, with 10 bases between them. The chain's CDR3 is CASSFPGLNSPLHF. The CDR3 region has the DNA TGTGCCAGCAGCTTCCCGGGTTTGAATTCACCCCTCCACTTT.

The J gene is TRBJ2-2, the V gene TRBV19; a weak D match, TRBD2 (6 bases). Between the trimmed V and J ends, which lost 3 bases and 10 bases, there was a span of 18 bases. The CDR3 spans 15 residues. Germline CDR1 is LNHDA and CDR2 is SQIVND (reference sequence). The CDR3 reads CASSITGLLGLELFF. The CDR3 nucleotides read TGTGCCAGTAGTATCACTGGACTACTGGGGTTGGAGCTGTTTTTT. The entire variable domain, with the rest obtained from reference TRBV19 and TRBJ2-2, is as follows: DGGITQSPKYLFRKEGQNVTLSCEQNLNHDAMYWYRQDPGQGLRLIYYSQIVNDFQKGDIAEGYSVSREKKESFPLTVTSAQKNPTAFYLCASSITGLLGLELFFGEGSRLTVL.

The CDR3 reads CASSYVGGLSTGELFF. CDR3 bases: TGTGCCAGCAGTTACGTTGGGGGTCTGAGCACCGGGGAGCTGTTTTTT. The chain couples TRBV6-2 or TRBV6-3 to TRBJ2-2, with D possibly called TRBD1 or TRBD2 (5 bases each). Germline V lookup: CDR1 MNHEY, CDR2 SVGEGT. The CDR3 sequence is 16 residues long. The V and J ends lost 2 bases and 4 bases respectively, with 14 bases between them.

The rearrangement links TRBV18 to TRBJ2-5; 9 bases fit TRBD2. V shed 6 bases, J shed 2 bases, and the junction held 10 bases outside the gene matches. This CDR3 comprises 16 residues. Per the germline V gene, CDR1 is KGHSH and CDR2 is LQKENI. CDR3 protein: CASSPLELAGQETQYF. CDR3 DNA sequence: TGTGCCAGCTCCCCCTTGGAGCTAGCGGGACAAGAGACCCAGTACTTC.

This CDR3 is CASSLLVRNEQFF. CDR3 nucleotide sequence: TGTGCCAGCAGCTTACTAGTTAGGAATGAGCAGTTCTTC. The rearrangement uses TRBV5-6 and TRBJ2-1, with D possibly being TRBD2 (5 bases). Germline-derived CDR1 and CDR2 are SGHDT and YYEEEE. The CDR3 is 13 amino acids. Trimming removed 2 bases at V and 7 bases at J, with 10 bases between.

The chain employs TRBV10-3 and TRBJ1-1; TRBD1 matches 9 bases. The trim removed 8 bases at V and 11 bases at J, leaving 6 bases unmatched. CDR3 length equals 11 residues. Germline CDR1 and CDR2: ENHRY and SYGVKD. Here the CDR3 reads CAIAGDRDAFF. The CDR3 nucleotides read TGTGCCATCGCGGGGGACAGGGATGCTTTCTTT.

As regards this clone: This specimen includes other DNA sequences encoding the same CDR3. The chain has TRBV4-1 and TRBJ2-1, with TRBD2 identical over 8 bases. V lost 1 base and J lost 4; bases outside the gene matches: 3. The CDR3 totals 15 residues. The germline CDR1 and CDR2 sequences are MGHRA and YSYEKL. The CDR3 is CASSQGAGGYNEQFF. The CDR3 DNA follows: TGCGCCAGCAGCCAAGGGGCGGGGGGATACAATGAGCAGTTCTTC.

V usage is TRBV6-5 and J usage is TRBJ1-1; 9 bases map to TRBD1. CDR1 and CDR2 from the germline V gene are MNHEY and SVGAGI. CDR3 size: 13 residues. Trimming took 5 bases from V and 13 from J; bases not matched to a gene: 11. This CDR3 reads CASSPRQGVGVFF. As DNA, the CDR3 is TGTGCCAGCAGTCCCAGACAGGGGGTGGGAGTTTTCTTT.

This chain joins TRBV5-4 and TRBJ2-7; 8 nucleotides align to TRBD2. Trimming removed 0 bases from V and 3 bases from J; junction bases left unmatched: 5. This CDR3 spans 15 amino acids. CDR1 is SGHNT, CDR2 YYREEE, per germline (reference sequence). The CDR3 here is CASSLEPAGVYEQYF. CDR3 in DNA: TGTGCCAGCAGCTTGGAACCAGCGGGAGTCTACGAGCAGTACTTC.

The chain recombines TRBV7-9 with TRBJ2-3, with 8 nucleotides matching TRBD1. The CDR3 spans 11 residues. Germline assignment: CDR1 SEHNR and CDR2 FQNEAQ (reference sequence). V gave up 5 bases and J gave up 12 bases; unmatched junction bases: 4. The CDR3, as DNA: TGTGCCAGCAGCACCGGGACAGGCCAGTATTTT. Protein sequence: CASSTGTGQYF.

Details on this clone: In the same sample, other DNA sequences code for this CDR3. This chain uses TRBV18 with TRBJ2-5; D is uncertain. This CDR3 comprises 13 residues. Per germline, CDR1 KGHSH and CDR2 LQKENI. The V and J ends lost 1 base and 2 bases respectively, with 5 bases between them. CDR3 sequence: CASSPLSQETQYF. CDR3 DNA sequence: TGTGCCAGCTCACCACTATCGCAAGAGACCCAGTACTTC. Complete variable domain (other parts from reference TRBV18 and TRBJ2-5): NAGVMQNPRHLVRRRGQEARLRCSPMKGHSHVYWYRQLPEEGLKFMVYLQKENIIDESGMPKERFSAEFPKEGPSILRIQQVVRGDSAAYFCASSPLSQETQYFGPGTRLLVL.

The chain recombines TRBV6-1 with TRBJ2-2; D perhaps matches TRBD2 (6 bases). From germline, CDR1 is MNHNS and CDR2 SASEGT. CDR3 length: 16 residues. Deletions cut 1 base from V and 0 bases from J, with 9 bases between. CDR3 DNA: TGTGCCAGCAGTGAAGAGGGCGGGGCGAACACCGGGGAGCTGTTTTTT. This codes for CASSEEGGANTGELFF.

CDR3 nucleotides: TGTGCCAGCAGCTTAGGTGGAGGCTTCACAGATACGCAGTATTTT. This encodes CASSLGGGFTDTQYF. The rearrangement joins TRBV7-3 to TRBJ2-3, with TRBD2 as a possible D gene (5 bases). CDR1 is SGHTA, CDR2 FQGTGA, per germline. The CDR3 loop spans 15 amino acids. Deletions cut 2 bases from V and 2 bases from J, with 11 bases between.

The chain is built from TRBV9 and TRBJ1-2; 8 bases align to TRBD1. The CDR3 contains 14 residues. Germline lookup yields CDR1 SGDLS and CDR2 YYNGEE. V dropped 1 base and J dropped 2; count of bases not matched to a gene: 1. The CDR3 DNA reads TGTGCCAGCAGCGTAACAGGGGGGAACTATGGCTACACCTTC. Translated, it gives CASSVTGGNYGYTF.

The chain carries TRBV3-1 (or the pseudogene TRBV3-2) and TRBJ1-5; the D is unclear. Trimming removed 7 bases from V and 0 bases from J, with 19 bases in between. From germline, CDR1 is LGHDT and CDR2 YNNKEL (reference sequence). The CDR3 extends over 17 amino acids. The CDR3 sequence: CASIPPPDFYSNQPQHF. The CDR3 DNA reads TGTGCCAGCATCCCCCCCCCGGACTTCTATAGCAATCAGCCCCAGCATTTT.

The chain has TRBV6-5 and TRBJ1-2; D possibly corresponds to TRBD1 (6 bases). The germline CDR1 and CDR2 sequences are MNHEY and SVGAGI. CDR3 length: 13 residues. V lost 6 bases to trimming and J lost 4 bases, with 12 bases between them. CDR3 region: CASSKTGSYGYTF. DNA for the CDR3: TGTGCCAGCAGCAAAACAGGGAGCTATGGCTACACCTTC.

J is TRBJ2-3 and V is TRBV21-1. TRBV21-1 has pseudogene status. This CDR3 has 16 residues. This CDR3 is CASSKRDHSSTDTQYF. The CDR3 nucleotides read TGTGCCAGCAGCAAACGGGACCACTCTAGCACAGATACGCAGTATTTT.

The chain recombines TRBV27 with TRBJ1-1, with 10 positions matching TRBD1. Germline V gives CDR1 MNHEY, CDR2 SMNVEV (reference sequence). The CDR3 is made up of 15 amino acids. Trimming took 8 bases from V and 5 from J; bases not matched to a gene: 11. The CDR3: CASQRLGQGLTEAFF. In DNA form, the CDR3 reads TGTGCCAGCCAAAGGTTGGGACAGGGGTTAACTGAAGCTTTCTTT.

The V and J genes are TRBV7-2 and TRBJ2-1; 7 positions agree with TRBD2. The CDR3 runs 14 residues. With 1 base clipped from V and 7 bases from J, the junction kept 4 bases outside the gene matches. CDR1 is SGHTA and CDR2 is FQGNSA in the germline V gene. DNA for the CDR3: TGTGCCAGCAGCTTAGGGCTAGCGGAAAATGAGCAGTTCTTC. Encoded protein: CASSLGLAENEQFF.

The chain is built from TRBV9 and TRBJ2-3, with 12 bases lining up with TRBD2. Germline trimming cut 0 bases from V and 2 bases from J; bases unmatched to any gene: 4. CDR1 is SGDLS and CDR2 is YYNGEE in the germline V gene. The CDR3 has 17 amino acids. CDR3 sequence reads: CASSVGGTSGFTDTQYF. CDR3 coding DNA: TGTGCCAGCAGCGTAGGTGGGACTAGCGGGTTCACAGATACGCAGTATTTT. The complete variable domain, with remaining parts taken from reference TRBV9 and TRBJ2-3, reads DSGVTQTPKHLITATGQRVTLRCSPRSGDLSVYWYQQSLDQGLQFLIQYYNGEERAKGNILERFSAQQFPDLHSELNLSSLELGDSALYFCASSVGGTSGFTDTQYFGPGTRLTVL.

This chain joins TRBV6-2 or TRBV6-3 and TRBJ1-5; TRBD1 aligns across 9 bases. The CDR3 consists of 15 residues. The ends lost 6 bases at V and 6 bases at J; junction bases unmatched: 9. The V gene's germline CDR1 is MNHEY and CDR2 SVGEGT. The CDR3 is CASSPGQGSFQPQHF. As DNA, the CDR3 is TGTGCCAGCAGCCCGGGACAGGGCTCTTTTCAGCCCCAGCATTTT.

This sequence joins TRBV5-5 and TRBJ1-5; perhaps TRBD1 as D (6 bases). This CDR3 is 14 amino acids long. Deletions cut 3 bases from V and 3 bases from J, with 10 bases between. The germline V gene has CDR1 SGHKS and CDR2 YYEKEE (reference sequence). The CDR3 sequence: CASSWGQVNQPQHF. CDR3 DNA: TGTGCCAGCAGCTGGGGGCAGGTCAATCAGCCCCAGCATTTT.

The gene calls are TRBV27 and TRBJ1-2, with 9 bases lining up with TRBD1. Trimming cost V 4 bases and J 5 bases; bases outside gene matches: 5. The CDR3 has 14 amino acids. Germline loops: CDR1 MNHEY, CDR2 SMNVEV (reference sequence). CDR3 nucleotide sequence: TGTGCCAGCAGTTCCCTTGGACAGGGGTATGGCTACACCTTC. Translated: CASSSLGQGYGYTF.

The chain couples TRBV19 to TRBJ1-4; a weak D match, TRBD1 (6 bases). The CDR3 loop spans 16 amino acids. V lost 3 bases and J 0 bases, leaving 11 bases between the germline ends. The germline CDR1 and CDR2 sequences are LNHDA and SQIVND (reference sequence). The CDR3 protein is CASSIGGTTTNEKLFF. CDR3 nucleotide sequence: TGTGCCAGTAGTATCGGGGGGACAACAACTAATGAAAAACTGTTTTTT.

This chain connects TRBV10-3 to TRBJ1-1; 10 bases are a match to TRBD1. The V and J ends lost 10 bases and 1 base, in that order; junction bases with no gene match: 6. Germline V lookup: CDR1 ENHRY, CDR2 SYGVKD. This CDR3 has 14 amino acids. DNA for the CDR3: TGTGCCACCAGGGACAGGGGAGGGAACACTGAAGCTTTCTTT. Translating it yields CATRDRGGNTEAFF.

V usage is TRBV2 and J usage is TRBJ2-5; TRBD2 matches at 7 bases. The CDR3 has 12 residues. Per germline, CDR1 SNHLY and CDR2 FYNNEI. Trimming removed 7 bases from V and 2 bases from J; junction bases left unmatched: 1. The CDR3 spells CASTGLQETQYF. The CDR3 region has the DNA TGTGCCAGCACGGGACTACAAGAGACCCAGTACTTC.